These 18 T cell receptor beta chains were all obtained from the same sample, sequenced in a study of blood T cell repertoires in COVID-19. Assay used: immunoSEQ multiplex PCR; TCRdb lists only in-frame clones, some missing. The repertoire consists of about 160,000 clones, with 89% occurring once and the leading ten covering less than 3%. Sequenced input: peripheral blood. These receptors were taken from a man aged 55-75 years with acute or convalescent COVID-19.

This clone was observed a single time. This chain connects TRBV18 to TRBJ1-5; possible D gene TRBD1, 5 bases. Germline lookup yields CDR1 KGHSH and CDR2 LQKENI. V was shortened by 4 bases and J by 3 bases, with 10 bases between the two germline ends. The CDR3 covers 14 residues. CDR3 coding DNA: TGTGCCAGCTCACAAACAGGCGACAATCAGCCCCAGCATTTT. It translates to CASSQTGDNQPQHF.

This chain links TRBV30 with TRBJ2-3; D unclear. Trimming removed 6 bases from V and 6 bases from J, with 10 bases in between. The germline V gene has CDR1 GTSNPN and CDR2 SVGIG (reference sequence). The CDR3 consists of 11 residues. The CDR3 sequence: CACSRWDTQYF. CDR3 coding DNA: TGTGCCTGTTCCCGGTGGGATACGCAGTATTTT.

The V call is TRBV5-6, the J call TRBJ1-6; maybe TRBD1 (6 bases). Germline CDR1 is SGHDT and CDR2 is YYEEEE. Trimming took off 4 bases at V and 6 bases at J, with 17 bases between the two ends. This CDR3 region has 16 residues. In DNA form, the CDR3 reads TGTGCCAGCAGCCCTGGGGGGGCGACAAGTAATTCACCCCTCCACTTT. Translating it yields CASSPGGATSNSPLHF. Looking up the rest from reference TRBV5-6 and TRBJ1-6 gives the full variable domain: DAGVTQSPTHLIKTRGQQVTLRCSPKSGHDTVSWYQQALGQGPQFIFQYYEEEERQRGNFPDRFSGHQFPNYSSELNVNALLLGDSALYLCASSPGGATSNSPLHFGNGTRLTVT.

Of note for this clone: This specimen includes other DNA sequences encoding the same CDR3. This chain uses TRBV20-1 with TRBJ1-3, with unresolved D. The CDR3 length is 11 residues. The V end was cut by 6 bases, the J end by 4 bases, with 7 bases between. Germline V CDR1 and CDR2: DFQATT, SNEGSKA (reference sequence). CDR3 bases: TGCAGTGCCCCCGTGGGAAACACCATATATTTT. It encodes CSAPVGNTIYF.

This CDR3 is CASSFSQNVAGELFF. As DNA, the CDR3 is TGTGCCAGCAGCTTCTCGCAGAATGTCGCCGGGGAGCTGTTTTTT. J is TRBJ2-2 and V is TRBV13; no reliable D call. Deletions cut 3 bases from V and 6 bases from J, with 14 bases between. The CDR3 is 15 residues long. Germline CDR1 reads PRHDT; CDR2 reads FYEKMQ (reference sequence).

The rearrangement uses TRBV10-3 and TRBJ1-4; 9 positions agree with TRBD1. The germline gives CDR1 ENHRY, CDR2 SYGVKD. The CDR3 length is 16 residues. J was trimmed by 5 bases and V by 0 bases; bases with no gene match: 4. The CDR3 nucleotides read TGTGCCATCAGTGAGTCGGGGACAGGGCCCAATGAAAAACTGTTTTTT. Translating gives CAISESGTGPNEKLFF.

The gene calls are TRBV12-3 or TRBV12-4 and TRBJ1-2; D might be TRBD1 (5 bases). Trimming took off 4 bases at V and 8 bases at J, with 11 bases between the two ends. The CDR3 totals 12 residues. DNA for the CDR3: TGTGCCAGCAGTTACAGGACACACGGCTACACCTTC. It yields the protein CASSYRTHGYTF.

The chain employs TRBV6-5 and TRBJ1-4; 9 bases are shared with TRBD1. J lost 8 bases, V lost 10 bases, and 8 bases had no gene match. In germline, CDR1 is MNHEY, CDR2 SVGAGI. This CDR3 is 13 amino acids long. CDR3 region: CAIMDRGYEKLFF. CDR3 nucleotide sequence: TGTGCCATCATGGACAGGGGATACGAAAAACTGTTTTTT.

V gene TRBV7-9 combines with J gene TRBJ1-4, with D perhaps matching TRBD1 (6 bases). With 4 bases removed from V and 7 bases from J, the gap between germline ends came to 16 bases. CDR1 is SEHNR and CDR2 is FQNEAQ in the germline V gene (reference sequence). The CDR3 covers 15 residues. Written as DNA, the CDR3 is TGTGCCAGCAGCTCCGGTAGTACAGGGACTGAAAAACTGTTTTTT. Protein product: CASSSGSTGTEKLFF.

The chain links TRBV5-1 to TRBJ1-4; the D is unclear. The V gene lost 0 bases and the J gene lost 8 bases, with 8 bases spanning the gap. Germline values: CDR1 SGHRS, CDR2 YFSETQ. The CDR3 is 13 residues long. The DNA for the CDR3 is TGCGCCAGCAGCTTGGCGGGGAGAGAAAAACTGTTTTTT. The encoded protein is CASSLAGREKLFF.

V and J are TRBV7-9 and TRBJ1-1, with D unclear. The germline CDR1 and CDR2 sequences are SEHNR and FQNEAQ (reference sequence). Trimming took off 1 base at V and 1 base at J, with 7 bases between the two ends. The CDR3 covers 14 residues. CDR3 bases: TGTGCCAGCAGCTTAGGAGGTCAGAACACTGAAGCTTTCTTT. Residues: CASSLGGQNTEAFF.

This rearrangement joins TRBV18 to TRBJ1-1; D is unresolved. This CDR3 comprises 14 residues. The V and J ends lost 3 bases and 1 base respectively, with 9 bases between them. Germline-derived CDR1 and CDR2 are KGHSH and LQKENI. CDR3 region: CASSPEDWNTEAFF. CDR3 DNA sequence: TGTGCCAGCTCACCCGAGGACTGGAACACTGAAGCTTTCTTT.

The rearrangement links TRBV5-6 to TRBJ2-7, with D perhaps matching TRBD1 (5 bases). CDR3 length: 12 amino acids. V lost 0 bases, J lost 7 bases, and 8 bases lay in between. The V gene's germline CDR1 is SGHDT and CDR2 YYEEEE. CDR3 protein: CASSLGTPEQYF. The CDR3 DNA is TGTGCCAGCAGCTTGGGGACACCTGAGCAGTACTTC.

This chain connects TRBV4-3 to TRBJ1-2; D gene ambiguous. Per germline, CDR1 LGHNA and CDR2 YSLEER. V lost 0 bases to trimming and J lost 8 bases, with 16 bases between them. The CDR3 is 15 amino acids. This CDR3 reads CASSQEDGVYGGYTF. In nucleotides, the CDR3 is TGCGCCAGCAGCCAAGAAGACGGAGTCTATGGAGGCTACACCTTC.

The chain combines TRBV2 with TRBJ1-2; no clear D gene. This CDR3 contains 15 residues. Per germline, CDR1 SNHLY and CDR2 FYNNEI. V lost 0 bases to trimming and J lost 1 base, with 9 bases between them. The CDR3 DNA follows: TGTGCCAGCAGTGAAGCGCTTCGGGATAACTATGGCTACACCTTC. Protein product: CASSEALRDNYGYTF.

V usage is TRBV27 and J usage is TRBJ1-1; D gene uncertain. The CDR3 is made up of 16 amino acids. Trimming stripped 6 bases from V and 1 base from J, with 18 bases between. CDR1 is MNHEY, CDR2 SMNVEV, per germline (reference sequence). The CDR3 DNA is TGTGCCAGCAGCTCTACCTCAACGGGGAAGAACACTGAAGCTTTCTTT. It specifies CASSSTSTGKNTEAFF.

The chain joins TRBV2 to TRBJ1-6; 8 bases are a match to TRBD1. Germline V gives CDR1 SNHLY, CDR2 FYNNEI. The CDR3 consists of 15 residues. With V trimmed by 5 bases and J by 7 bases, 7 bases remained unmatched. The CDR3 sequence: CASSPPWTGNSPLHF. DNA for the CDR3: TGTGCCAGCAGTCCCCCTTGGACAGGGAATTCACCCCTCCACTTT.

This sequence joins TRBV5-5 and TRBJ1-1; no reliable D call. CDR1 is SGHKS, CDR2 YYEKEE, per germline (reference sequence). The CDR3 runs to 15 residues. The V end was cut by 4 bases, the J end by 1 base, with 14 bases between. In DNA form, the CDR3 reads TGTGCCAGCAGCCGTGTCAGGAACCCGAACACTGAAGCTTTCTTT. Its translation is CASSRVRNPNTEAFF.